This T cell receptor beta chain appears in the sequencing data of a study of somatic mutations in cytotoxic T cells in rheumatoid arthritis. Overall study context: Peripheral blood samples of 25 to 35 ml EDTA were taken from patients directly after diagnosis and before treatment. Study findings and constraints: Clonality measured in CD8+ T cells did not differ significantly between rheumatoid arthritis patients and age-matched healthy controls.

The CDR3 consists of 15 residues. Germline loops: CDR1 SGHTA, CDR2 FQGNSA. With 2 bases removed from V and 2 bases from J, the gap between germline ends came to 11 bases. Remarks on this clone: The antigen remains unidentified.

The method was immunoSEQ multiplex PCR; TCRdb's version includes in-frame clones alone and lacks a portion of them. Here the sample spans 15,000 to 20,000 clones, about four fifths being singletons. The sample comprised CD8+ T cells sorted from blood. The source of this sequence is a woman aged 45-65 years with rheumatoid arthritis. The chain joins TRBV7-2 to TRBJ2-3; D is unclear. The DNA of the CDR3 is TGTGCCAGCAGCTTAACGCCGCTGGACACAGATACGCAGTATTTT. Translated: CASSLTPLDTDTQYF.